The clone carrying this T cell receptor beta chain was picked up a small number of times. Antigen specificity is unknown. This sample stems from a study of metastatic and nonmetastatic thyroid tumors. Every patient underwent thyroid surgery untreated. TCRdb used MiXCR to call clones anew from the PCR reads. The sample consists of some 20,000 clones, approximately 35% of them appearing once. Germline lookup yields CDR1 LNHDA and CDR2 SQIVND (reference sequence). There are 14 residues in the CDR3. With 5 bases removed from V and 1 base from J, the gap between germline ends came to 11 bases. Notes on the study in general: TCR beta diversity was reportedly significantly higher in malignant thyroid tumors than benign nodules, in blood and tumor.

Sequenced input: tumor tissue. The chain couples TRBV19 to TRBJ1-1, with no clear D. The TCR originated in a female donor with papillary thyroid cancer or a benign thyroid nodule (not recorded which). Some clones in this sample may be carry-over from other donors' samples. CDR3 in amino acids: CASSLLTANTEAFF. Here the CDR3 DNA reads TGTGCCAGTAGTTTACTTACTGCGAACACTGAAGCTTTCTTT.